These T cell receptor beta chains were read from a single sample in a study of response to subunit inactivated influenza vaccine. TCRdb independently ran MiXCR on the RT-PCR reads; one entry per CDR3 protein. The table lists approximately 530,000 distinct CDR3 sequences, 13% of them singletons. Source: PBMCs from blood, taken about 40 days after vaccination. These receptors were obtained from a man aged 45 to 65 who received an inactivated influenza vaccine. Both conserved end residues are part of each CDR3. D genes are given only for firm matches. Size is stated for part of the rows, as once, few or many counts, or as a class when the clone is expanded.

many	TRBV10-3	TRBD1	TRBJ2-7	TGTGCCATCAGCCCTGGGACAGGGTACTCCTACGAGCAGTACTTC	CAISPGTGYSYEQYF
.	TRBV7-9	.	TRBJ2-1	TGTGCCAGCAGCTTAGGGGCAGACCCCAATGAGCAGTTCTTC	CASSLGADPNEQFF
many	TRBV25-1	.	TRBJ2-1	TGTGCCAGCAGCGGGGCAGGCGAGCAGTTCTTC	CASSGAGEQFF
.	TRBV9	.	TRBJ2-2	TGTGCCAGCAGCAAGACCGGGGAGCTGTTTTTT	CASSKTGELFF
.	TRBV11-2	TRBD2	TRBJ2-1	TGTGCCAGCAGCTTAGATCGGACTAGCGGGGGGGCCCGTGAGCAGTTCTTC	CASSLDRTSGGAREQFF
.	TRBV20-1	.	TRBJ2-2	TGCAGTGCACACCGGAACACCGGGGAGCTGTTTTTT	CSAHRNTGELFF
.	TRBV6-2/TRBV6-3	.	TRBJ2-1	TGTGCCAGCAGTCACTTTTATAATGAGCAGTTCTTC	CASSHFYNEQFF
.	TRBV20-1	TRBD1	TRBJ2-7	TGCAGTGCTAGGGGGGACAGCACCTACGAGCAGTACTTC	CSARGDSTYEQYF
.	TRBV5-1	.	TRBJ2-7	TGCGCCAGCAGCTTGACACCGCGAACTAGTGGTGAGCAGTACTTC	CASSLTPRTSGEQYF
many	TRBV20-1	TRBD1	TRBJ2-2	TGCAGTGCCCGGACAGGGGTCGGCACCGGGGAGCTGTTTTTT	CSARTGVGTGELFF
few	TRBV7-2	TRBD2	TRBJ2-3	TGTGCCAGCAGCTTAGTCGTAGCGGGAACCGATACGCAGTATTTT	CASSLVVAGTDTQYF
few	TRBV6-2/TRBV6-3	.	TRBJ2-2	TGTGCCAGCAGTTACAACGAGGGCAGGGGAGCCACCGGGGAGCTGTTTTTT	CASSYNEGRGATGELFF
many	TRBV18	TRBD1	TRBJ1-1	TGTGCCAGCTCACCTAGACAGGGAGGCACTGAAGCTTTCTTT	CASSPRQGGTEAFF
.	TRBV4-2	TRBD1	TRBJ2-3	TGTGCCAGCAGCCAAGATTGGTTGGGACAGGGGATGACAGATACGCAGTATTTT	CASSQDWLGQGMTDTQYF
few	TRBV7-2	TRBD1	TRBJ1-1	TGTGCCAGCAGAGAACAGGGGGCCGCGAACACTGAAGCTTTCTTT	CASREQGAANTEAFF
few	TRBV12-3/TRBV12-4	.	TRBJ2-3	TGTGCCAGCAGTTTAGAACAGGTGAACACAGATACGCAGTATTTT	CASSLEQVNTDTQYF
few	TRBV4-2	TRBD1	TRBJ1-4	TGTGCCAGCAGCCAAGAAACGGGACAGGGAGGAGAAAAACTGTTTTTT	CASSQETGQGGEKLFF
few	TRBV20-1	.	TRBJ2-1	TGCAGTGCCTCCCCGGTGAGGGGTTCCTACAATGAGCAGTTCTTC	CSASPVRGSYNEQFF
.	TRBV27	.	TRBJ1-2	TGTGCCAGCAGTAGTGCACCTGTAGGGACTTATGGCTACACCTTC	CASSSAPVGTYGYTF
.	TRBV5-1	.	TRBJ2-5	TGCGCCAGCAGCTTGATGTCAGTAGAGACCCAGTACTTC	CASSLMSVETQYF
few	TRBV12-3/TRBV12-4	.	TRBJ2-2	TGTGCCAGCAGTTCCCAATTTACGGCCGTCGGGGAGCTGTTTTTT	CASSSQFTAVGELFF
.	TRBV6-1	TRBD1	TRBJ2-1	TGTGCCAGCAGACGACAGGGCTGGGAGCAGTTCTTC	CASRRQGWEQFF
many	TRBV7-9	.	TRBJ2-3	TGTGCCAGCAGCGCCGGGACCCTGGATACGCAGTATTTT	CASSAGTLDTQYF
.	TRBV7-2	TRBD1	TRBJ1-1	TGTGCCAGCAGCGGAGGACTAGGACAGGGGGCTGAAGCTTTCTTT	CASSGGLGQGAEAFF
.	TRBV18	.	TRBJ1-1	TGTGCCAGCTCACCGGACCGCCGGGACACTGAAGCTTTCTTT	CASSPDRRDTEAFF
few	TRBV7-6	.	TRBJ2-1	TGTGCCAGCAGCCCAGCGACTAGTCAGTACAATGAGCAGTTCTTC	CASSPATSQYNEQFF
few	TRBV7-2	.	TRBJ2-3	TGTGCCAGCAGCCCAGGTAGGGCTTACGGCACAGATACGCAGTATTTT	CASSPGRAYGTDTQYF
.	TRBV20-1	.	TRBJ2-7	TGCAGTGCTACCGACAGGGTCCGGGAGTCGGAAGAGCAGTACTTC	CSATDRVRESEEQYF
few	TRBV4-1	.	TRBJ1-5	TGCGCCAGCAGCCAAGTTGTGGCGACGAGCAATCAGCCCCAGCATTTT	CASSQVVATSNQPQHF
.	TRBV6-2/TRBV6-3	TRBD2	TRBJ2-2	TGTGCCAGCAGTTTCGTTAGCGGGAGAGCCACCGGGGAGCTGTTTTTT	CASSFVSGRATGELFF
.	TRBV24-1	TRBD2	TRBJ2-2	TGTGCCACCAGTCCAACCCGAGCGGGAAGCACCGGGGAGCTGTTTTTT	CATSPTRAGSTGELFF
.	TRBV6-5	TRBD2	TRBJ2-5	TGTGCCAGCAGTTACTCGGCTAGCGGGGTTGGGGACCAGTACTTC	CASSYSASGVGDQYF
few	TRBV12-3/TRBV12-4	TRBD1	TRBJ2-1	TGTGCCAGCAGTTTTGATAGGGGGCACCTCAATGAGCAGTTCTTC	CASSFDRGHLNEQFF